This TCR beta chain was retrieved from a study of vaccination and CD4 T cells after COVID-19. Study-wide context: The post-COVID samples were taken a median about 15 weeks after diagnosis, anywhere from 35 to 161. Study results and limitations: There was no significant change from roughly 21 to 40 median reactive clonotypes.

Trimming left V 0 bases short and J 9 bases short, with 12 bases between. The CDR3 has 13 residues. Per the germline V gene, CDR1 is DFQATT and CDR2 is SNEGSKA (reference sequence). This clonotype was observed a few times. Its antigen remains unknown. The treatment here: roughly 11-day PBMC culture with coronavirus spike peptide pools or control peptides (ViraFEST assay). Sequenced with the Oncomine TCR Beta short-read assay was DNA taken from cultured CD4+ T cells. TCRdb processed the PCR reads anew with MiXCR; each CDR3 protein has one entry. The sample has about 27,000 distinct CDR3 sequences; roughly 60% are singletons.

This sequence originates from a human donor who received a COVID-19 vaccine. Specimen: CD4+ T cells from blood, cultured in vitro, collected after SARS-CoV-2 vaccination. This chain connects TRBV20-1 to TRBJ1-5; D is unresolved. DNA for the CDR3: TGCAGTGCTAGAGAGGACTTTGGCAGGCCCCAGCATTTT. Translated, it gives CSAREDFGRPQHF.